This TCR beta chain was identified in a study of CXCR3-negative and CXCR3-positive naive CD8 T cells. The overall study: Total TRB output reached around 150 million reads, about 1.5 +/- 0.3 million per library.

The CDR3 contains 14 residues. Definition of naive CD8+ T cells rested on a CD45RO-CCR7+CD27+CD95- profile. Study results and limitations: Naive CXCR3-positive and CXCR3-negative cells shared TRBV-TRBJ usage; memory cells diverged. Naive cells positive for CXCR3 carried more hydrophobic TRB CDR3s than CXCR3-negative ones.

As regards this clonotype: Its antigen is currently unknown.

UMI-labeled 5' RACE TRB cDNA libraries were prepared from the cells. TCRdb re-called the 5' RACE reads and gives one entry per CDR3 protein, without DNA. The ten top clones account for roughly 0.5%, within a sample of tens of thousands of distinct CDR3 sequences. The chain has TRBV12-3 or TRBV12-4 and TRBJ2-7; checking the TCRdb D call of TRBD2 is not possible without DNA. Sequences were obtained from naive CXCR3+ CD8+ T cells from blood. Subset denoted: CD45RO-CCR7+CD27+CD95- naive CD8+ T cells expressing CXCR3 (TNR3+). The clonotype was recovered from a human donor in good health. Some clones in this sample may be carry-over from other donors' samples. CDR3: CASSPSGSSYEQYF.